A selection of T cell receptor beta chains follows, all from one sample in a study of CD8+CD57+ T cells in acquired aplastic anemia. MiXCR, run by TCRdb on the reads, gives a single entry per CDR3 protein. The profile shows over 250,000 distinct CDR3 sequences, about 50% of them singletons. Material: sorted CD4+, CD8+, or CD8+CD57+ T cells (not recorded which) from PBMCs. The receptors come from a human donor with aplastic anemia. Both conserved end residues are part of each CDR3. The order of the fields is V gene, D gene, clone size, CDR3 protein. A D gene is named only where the DNA matches it firmly. For some rows the clone size is stated as once, few or many, or as a class when expanded; others skip it.

TRBV20-1 NA many CSARPAAGASGNTIYF
TRBV2 TRBD1 NA CASSRTGGGPSQPQHF
TRBV5-1 TRBD1 few CASSDRQGTNEQFF
TRBV9 NA NA CASSVGDSLGELFF
TRBV20-1 NA NA CSGGQDEQFF
TRBV10-3 TRBD2 NA CAITTSGGQTYEQYF
TRBV15 NA NA CATSRDIGGTQETQYF
TRBV12-3/TRBV12-4 NA NA CASRTAGDNSPLHF
TRBV6-6 NA NA CASLPGLTF
TRBV2 NA few CASRKELQETQYF
TRBV4-2 NA NA CASSQEATAGELFF
TRBV19 TRBD1 NA CASSLRLDRVYQPQHF
TRBV7-3 TRBD2 NA CASSRLAATTGELFF
TRBV15 NA many CATSRRAGGGYTF
TRBV4-1 NA many CASSQPPDRYNEQFF
TRBV5-1 TRBD2 many CASSLLAGVYEQYF
TRBV7-9 TRBD1 NA CASSRTGVKETQYF
TRBV7-9 NA few CASTSSRSYEQYF
TRBV5-1 NA few CASSLVDQTSYEQYF
TRBV10-2 NA NA CASSEWGSEAFF
TRBV20-1 TRBD1 many CSARADRGLDTEAFF
TRBV10-3 TRBD2 NA CAISRTSGGVNTGELFF